Listed below are T cell receptor beta chains from one sample, sequenced in a study of naive and memory T cell subsets. TCRdb redid the calling of the UMI-ligation and nested PCR reads with MiXCR, one entry per CDR3 protein. The sample records some 82,000 distinct CDR3 sequences, 9% being singletons. Specimen: naive CD8+ T cells from blood. The receptors were gathered from a human donor in good health. The CDR3 runs from the conserved cysteine through the conserved F or W. A D gene is named only where the DNA matches it firmly. Size tells how often a clone was seen (once, few, many) or the class of an expanded clone, and some rows leave it out.

J,V,size,D,DNA,CDR3
TRBJ1-1,TRBV29-1,many,NA,TGCAGCGTTGAGGTTGAGTCGGACACTGAAGCTTTCTTT,CSVEVESDTEAFF
TRBJ2-5,TRBV29-1,many,NA,TGCAGCGTTGAGAACAGTGAAGAGACCCAGTACTTC,CSVENSEETQYF
TRBJ2-1,TRBV6-2/TRBV6-3,NA,TRBD1,TGTGCCAGCAGTCGTGGACAGGGTGCCCACAATGAGCAGTTCTTC,CASSRGQGAHNEQFF
TRBJ2-1,TRBV7-3,NA,NA,TGTGCCAGCAGCTCAACTCTAGACAATGAGCAGTTCTTC,CASSSTLDNEQFF
TRBJ2-3,TRBV6-1,NA,NA,TGTGCCAGCACTCCCGGACCCGGGGTAGAGAATACGCAGTATTTT,CASTPGPGVENTQYF
TRBJ2-5,TRBV20-1,many,TRBD2,TGCAGTGCCGAAGCGGGACTAGCGTTTGGAGAGACCCAGTACTTC,CSAEAGLAFGETQYF
TRBJ2-7,TRBV27,few,NA,TGTGCCAGCAGTTCAGGACTACTCTCCTACGAGCAGTACTTC,CASSSGLLSYEQYF
TRBJ1-1,TRBV5-5,many,TRBD1,TGTGCCAGCAGCGTGGACAGGGGGCTGCTCACTGAAGCTTTCTTT,CASSVDRGLLTEAFF
TRBJ1-1,TRBV2,few,NA,TGTGCCAGTGGTTATTACGACAGTCTGAACACTGAAGCTTTCTTT,CASGYYDSLNTEAFF
TRBJ2-7,TRBV29-1,few,TRBD2,TGCAGCGTTGCGGCCGGGGGGTCCTACGAGCAGTACTTC,CSVAAGGSYEQYF
TRBJ1-2,TRBV29-1,few,NA,TGCAGCGCTGGTCGGACGGACTCTTCATATGGCTACACCTTC,CSAGRTDSSYGYTF
TRBJ2-2,TRBV13,NA,NA,TGTGCCAGCAGCTTCCGACAGGAGAACACCGGGGAGCTGTTTTTT,CASSFRQENTGELFF
TRBJ2-5,TRBV12-3/TRBV12-4,many,TRBD1,TGTGCCAGCAGTCCAGGGGGAGAGACCCAGTACTTC,CASSPGGETQYF
TRBJ2-7,TRBV4-1,NA,NA,TGCGCCAGCAGCCAAGCAGGGTTAGCGATCTACGAGCAGTACTTC,CASSQAGLAIYEQYF
TRBJ1-1,TRBV27,NA,NA,TGTGCCAGCAGTTCACCCGGACGGGTGAACACTGAAGCTTTCTTT,CASSSPGRVNTEAFF
TRBJ2-5,TRBV14,many,NA,TGTGCCAGCAGCCCCAGGGGATCGCAAGAGACCCAGTACTTC,CASSPRGSQETQYF
TRBJ2-1,TRBV29-1,NA,NA,TGCAGCGTTGGGACCCCCAGCCCAACTATTTACAATGAGCAGTTCTTC,CSVGTPSPTIYNEQFF